A selection of T cell receptor beta chains follows, all from one sample in a study of patients and donors after allogeneic stem cell transplantation. Via MiXCR, TCRdb re-called the RT-PCR reads, giving one row per CDR3 protein. The sample contains approximately 200,000 distinct CDR3 sequences, roughly 40% of which appear only once. Sequencing used blood, either unsorted or a sorted T cell fraction (not recorded which). These receptors were obtained from a human donor who was either an allogeneic HSCT recipient or a stem cell or donor lymphocyte infusion donor (not recorded which). It is not recorded whose cells these are; they may come from a transplant donor. CDR3s include the opening cysteine and the closing phenylalanine or tryptophan. Clone size is not always given. Where it is, it says once, few, many or a class for expanded clones.

j_gene,abundance,v_gene,CDR3aa
TRBJ1-1,NA,TRBV12-3/TRBV12-4,CASGWALGTEAFF
TRBJ1-1,many,TRBV7-9,CASSSRDRGRREAFF
TRBJ2-1,few,TRBV24-1,CATSDSLAGVYNEQFF
TRBJ1-1,NA,TRBV5-1,CASSFGRRGTEAFF
TRBJ1-5,NA,TRBV20-1,CSSSGEHNQPQHF
TRBJ1-4,few,TRBV6-5,CASSYSIGTHNEKLFF
TRBJ1-1,NA,TRBV15,CATSRDRGTEAFF
TRBJ1-2,NA,TRBV2,CASSELEDAHYGYTF
TRBJ2-1,few,TRBV20-1,CSVPLTSFYNEQFF
TRBJ2-5,few,TRBV6-6,CASSLSSGQETQYF
TRBJ1-2,NA,TRBV15,CATSRDGQGNYGYTF
TRBJ1-1,many,TRBV6-5,CASALGGAPTEAFF
TRBJ2-1,NA,TRBV4-3,CASSQDPPGVAVYNEQFF
TRBJ2-3,once,TRBV12-3/TRBV12-4,CASRRQGSPDTQYF
TRBJ2-7,few,TRBV6-6,CASSYSGGIEQYF
TRBJ2-3,NA,TRBV5-1,CASSFLAGLSTDTQYF
TRBJ2-1,few,TRBV13,CASSLGLALVYEQFF
TRBJ1-4,few,TRBV6-6,CATLTGITNEKLFF
TRBJ2-3,NA,TRBV12-3/TRBV12-4,CASSRIRVDTQYF
TRBJ2-7,many,TRBV12-3/TRBV12-4,CASSLKGTYEQYF
TRBJ2-7,few,TRBV15,CATSRVSGIASLSYEQYF
TRBJ1-3,NA,TRBV12-3/TRBV12-4,CASRGQGLSGNTIYF
TRBJ1-2,NA,TRBV24-1,CATSDSLLQYGYTF
TRBJ2-1,few,TRBV30,CAWSLGGKPNEQFF
TRBJ1-1,few,TRBV7-9,CASSPGDRWGTEAFF
TRBJ2-7,few,TRBV10-3,CAISDRELVSYEQYF
TRBJ1-1,NA,TRBV5-6,CASSFGPSNTEAFF
TRBJ1-5,many,TRBV12-3/TRBV12-4,CASSPGQKLYSNQPQHF
TRBJ2-1,NA,TRBV12-3/TRBV12-4,CASSLGGSNEQFF
TRBJ1-1,NA,TRBV12-3/TRBV12-4,CASSLWQGTEAFF
TRBJ1-4,few,TRBV5-1,CASSFGTEEKLFF
TRBJ1-2,few,TRBV6-2/TRBV6-3,CASSQPGVADYGYTF
TRBJ2-3,NA,TRBV21-1,CASSKGGSLDTQYF
TRBJ1-2,NA,TRBV6-1,CASSEEGTGYGYTF
TRBJ1-2,few,TRBV24-1,CATSDAGGDGYTF
TRBJ1-4,few,TRBV5-5,CASSAEGGRLNEKLFF
TRBJ2-5,NA,TRBV27,CASSSPGGTQYF
TRBJ2-7,NA,TRBV5-1,CASSLDSGPPYEQYF
TRBJ2-1,NA,TRBV5-1,CASSGDLREQFF
TRBJ1-2,few,TRBV12-3/TRBV12-4,CATRLAGQLMSPDGYTF
TRBJ2-6,few,TRBV28,CASRSTGTGANVLTF
TRBJ2-2,NA,TRBV7-2,CASSLETGAGELFF